This T cell receptor (beta chain) was obtained from a study of blood T cell repertoires in COVID-19. The overall study: Donors in the United States, Italy and Spain gave samples during acute or convalescent COVID-19.

Participants' own reports of clinical history determined their cohort assignment. Germline-derived CDR1 and CDR2 are MNHEY and SMNVEV (reference sequence). The CDR3 totals 19 residues. Trimming at V came to 4 bases and at J to 0 bases, leaving 10 bases not matched to a gene. Sequencing was performed with immunoSEQ multiplex PCR; in TCRdb, only in-frame clones are kept and a portion is missing. The sample gives 150,000 to 250,000 clones, roughly four fifths of which show up once; 6.5% to 9.5% is in the top ten. The sequence was collected from a man aged 35 to 55 who had recovered from COVID-19. Sequencing input: PBMCs or T cells enriched from blood (not recorded which). The V and J genes are TRBV27 and TRBJ2-1; TRBD2 matches at 12 bases. CDR3 in amino acids: CASSSITSGGFVSYNEQFF. The CDR3 bases are TGTGCCAGCAGTTCCATCACTAGCGGGGGGTTCGTCTCCTACAATGAGCAGTTCTTC.